The 3 T cell receptor beta chains given below trace back to one sample, sequenced in a study of T cells after yellow fever vaccination. MiXCR, applied by TCRdb to the 5' RACE reads, yields one record per CDR3 protein. The sample comprises hundreds of thousands of distinct CDR3 sequences, about 13% of which are singletons, and more than 13% rests with the top ten. Sequenced material: PBMCs, taken on the day of the yellow fever booster vaccination. Receptors were obtained from a man aged 25 to 40 who received the YFV17D yellow fever vaccine.

This clonotype was seen a single time. The genes are TRBV24-1 and TRBJ2-5; 7 nucleotides match TRBD2. This CDR3 has 16 amino acids. Germline lookup yields CDR1 KGHDR and CDR2 SFDVKD. V dropped 4 bases and J dropped 5; count of bases not matched to a gene: 12. The CDR3 DNA reads as TGTGCCACCAGTGACTCTTTCGGCGGGGGAGGTGAGACCCAGTACTTC. As protein: CATSDSFGGGGETQYF.

The chain joins TRBV10-3 to TRBJ1-5; 8 bases are shared with TRBD1. Losses at the gene ends were 3 bases for V and 4 bases for J; bases not matched to a gene: 2. The CDR3 extends over 14 amino acids. CDR1 and CDR2 (germline): ENHRY, SYGVKD. CDR3 in DNA: TGTGCCATCAGTGACACAGGGGGTAATCAGCCCCAGCATTTT. Protein product: CAISDTGGNQPQHF.

V and J are TRBV5-1 and TRBJ2-1; D is possibly TRBD2 (7 bases). The germline V gene has CDR1 SGHRS and CDR2 YFSETQ. This CDR3 is 11 amino acids long. The V and J ends lost 8 bases and 12 bases respectively, with 15 bases between them. The CDR3 protein is CASHQGRGQFF. The CDR3 bases are TGCGCCAGTCATCAGGGGAGGGGGCAGTTCTTC.